This TCR beta chain was captured by sequencing in a study of shared clonotypes between healthy human individuals. Whole-study findings and limits: Only blood samples were collected, and tissue repertoires likely differ.

Authors' processing steps: ImmunoSEQ junction-only sequences lacked quality scores, so their filtering differed. Here immunoSEQ multiplex PCR was the method, and the copy in TCRdb shows in-frame clones only, minus some. That table is the source of V, J and clone size, and D and trimming were worked out from the DNA. Among hundreds of thousands of clones listed, around 96% were seen once. Notes on this clone: The antigen is not known.

The V gene's germline CDR1 is SEHNR and CDR2 FQNEAQ (reference sequence). V dropped 4 bases and J dropped 3 bases, with 16 bases sitting between them. This CDR3 is 15 amino acids long. Naive-designated CD8 cells lacked CD45RO, were positively enriched for CCR7, and omitted terminally differentiated effector memory CD45RA+ cells. This rearrangement joins TRBV7-9 to TRBJ2-7; D uncertain. Sequencing was carried out using naive CD8+ T cells sorted from blood. The receptor was derived from a woman aged 25-40 years in good health. CDR3 DNA sequence: TGTGCCAGCAGCTCCCCGGTTTTAGCTCACTACGAGCAGTACTTC. Translation gives CASSSPVLAHYEQYF.